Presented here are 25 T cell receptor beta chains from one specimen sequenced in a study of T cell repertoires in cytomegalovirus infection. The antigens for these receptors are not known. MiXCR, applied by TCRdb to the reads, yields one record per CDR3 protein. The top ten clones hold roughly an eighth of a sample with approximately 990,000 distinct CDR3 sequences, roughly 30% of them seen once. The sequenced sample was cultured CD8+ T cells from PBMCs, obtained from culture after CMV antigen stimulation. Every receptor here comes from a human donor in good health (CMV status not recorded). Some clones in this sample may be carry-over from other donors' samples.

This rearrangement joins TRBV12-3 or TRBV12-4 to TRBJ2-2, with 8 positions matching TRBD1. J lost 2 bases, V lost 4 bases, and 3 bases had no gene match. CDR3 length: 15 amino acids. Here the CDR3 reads CASSSGGINTGELFF. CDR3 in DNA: TGTGCCAGCAGTTCAGGGGGCATCAACACCGGGGAGCTGTTTTTT.

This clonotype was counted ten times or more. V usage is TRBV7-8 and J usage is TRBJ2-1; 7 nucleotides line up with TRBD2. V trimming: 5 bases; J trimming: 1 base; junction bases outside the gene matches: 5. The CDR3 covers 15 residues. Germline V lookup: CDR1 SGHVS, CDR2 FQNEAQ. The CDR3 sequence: CASSPRLASYNEQFF. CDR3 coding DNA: TGTGCCAGCAGCCCTCGACTAGCTTCCTACAATGAGCAGTTCTTC. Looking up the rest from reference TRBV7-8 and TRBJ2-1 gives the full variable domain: GAGVSQSPRYKVAKRGQDVALRCDPISGHVSLFWYQQALGQGPEFLTYFQNEAQLDKSGLPSDRFFAERPEGSVSTLKIQRTQQEDSAVYLCASSPRLASYNEQFFGPGTRLTVL.

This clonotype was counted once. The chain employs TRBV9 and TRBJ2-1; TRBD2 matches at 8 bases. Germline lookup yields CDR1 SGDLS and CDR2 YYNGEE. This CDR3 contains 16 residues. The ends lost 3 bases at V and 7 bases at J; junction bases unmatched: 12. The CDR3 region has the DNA TGTGCCAGCAGCGGAGCCCCCGGGGGGGGAAAGAATGAGCAGTTCTTC. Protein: CASSGAPGGGKNEQFF.

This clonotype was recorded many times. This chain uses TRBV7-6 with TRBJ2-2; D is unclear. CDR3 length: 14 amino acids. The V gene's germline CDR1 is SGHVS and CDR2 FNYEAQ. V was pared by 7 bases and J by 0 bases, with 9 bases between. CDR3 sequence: CASKYKANTGELFF. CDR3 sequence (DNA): TGTGCCAGCAAATACAAAGCGAACACCGGGGAGCTGTTTTTT.

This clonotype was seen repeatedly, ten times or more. Written as DNA, the CDR3 is TGTGCCAGCAGCTTAAAAGGGGGGAGAGGCGGGGAGCTGTTTTTT. Encoded protein: CASSLKGGRGGELFF. The chain carries TRBV7-2 and TRBJ2-2; D may correspond to TRBD1 or TRBD2 (6 bases each). Trimming took 2 bases from V and 7 from J, leaving 14 bases between them. Per the germline V gene, CDR1 is SGHTA and CDR2 is FQGNSA. This CDR3 spans 15 amino acids.

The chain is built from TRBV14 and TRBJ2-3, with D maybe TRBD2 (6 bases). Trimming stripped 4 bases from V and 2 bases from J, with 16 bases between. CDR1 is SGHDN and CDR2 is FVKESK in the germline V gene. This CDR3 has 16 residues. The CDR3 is CASSPFDRDFTDTQYF. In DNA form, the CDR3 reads TGTGCCAGCAGCCCGTTTGACCGGGACTTCACAGATACGCAGTATTTT.

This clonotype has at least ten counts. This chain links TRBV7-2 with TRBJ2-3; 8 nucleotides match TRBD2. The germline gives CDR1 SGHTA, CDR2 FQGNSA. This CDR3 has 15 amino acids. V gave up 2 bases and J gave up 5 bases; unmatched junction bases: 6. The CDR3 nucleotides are TGTGCCAGCAGCTTAAATAGCGGGGTAGGAGATACGCAGTATTTT. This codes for CASSLNSGVGDTQYF.

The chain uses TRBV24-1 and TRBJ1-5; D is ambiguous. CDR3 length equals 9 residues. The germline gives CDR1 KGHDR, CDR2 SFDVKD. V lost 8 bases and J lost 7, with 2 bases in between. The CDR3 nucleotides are TGTGCCACCAAACAGCCCCAGCATTTT. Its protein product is CATKQPQHF.

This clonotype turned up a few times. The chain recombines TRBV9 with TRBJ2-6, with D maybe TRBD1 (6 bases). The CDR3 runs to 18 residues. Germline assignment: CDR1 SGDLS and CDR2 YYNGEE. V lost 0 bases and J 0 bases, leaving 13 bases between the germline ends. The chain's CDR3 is CASSVARDTISGANVLTF. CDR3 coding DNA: TGTGCCAGCAGCGTAGCTCGGGACACGATCTCTGGGGCCAACGTCCTGACTTTC.

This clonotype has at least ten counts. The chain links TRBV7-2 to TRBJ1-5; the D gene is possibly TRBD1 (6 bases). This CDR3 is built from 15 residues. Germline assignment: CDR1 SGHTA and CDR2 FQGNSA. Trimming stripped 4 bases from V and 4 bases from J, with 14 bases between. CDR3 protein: CASSSPRDNNQPQHF. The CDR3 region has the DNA TGTGCCAGCAGCTCCCCCCGGGACAATAATCAGCCCCAGCATTTT.

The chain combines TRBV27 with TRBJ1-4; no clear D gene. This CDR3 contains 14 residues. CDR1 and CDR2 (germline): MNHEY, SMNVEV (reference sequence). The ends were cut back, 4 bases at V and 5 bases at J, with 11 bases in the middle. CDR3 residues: CASSSGRRNEKLFF. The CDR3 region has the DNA TGTGCCAGCAGTTCAGGACGGCGGAATGAAAAACTGTTTTTT.

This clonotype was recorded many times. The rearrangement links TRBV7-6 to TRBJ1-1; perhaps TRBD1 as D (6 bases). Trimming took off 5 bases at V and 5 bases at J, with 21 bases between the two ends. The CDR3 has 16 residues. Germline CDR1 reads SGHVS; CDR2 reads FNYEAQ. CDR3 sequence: CASSIPNQGLGTEAFF. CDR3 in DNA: TGTGCCAGCAGCATCCCAAATCAGGGGTTGGGTACTGAAGCTTTCTTT.

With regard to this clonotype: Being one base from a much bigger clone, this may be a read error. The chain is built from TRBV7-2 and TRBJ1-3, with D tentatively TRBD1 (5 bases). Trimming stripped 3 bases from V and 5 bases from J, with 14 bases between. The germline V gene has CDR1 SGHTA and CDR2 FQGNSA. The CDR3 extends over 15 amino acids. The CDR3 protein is CASSFTSGARNTIYF. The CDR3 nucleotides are TGTGCCAGCAGCTTTACCTCCGGGGCTAGAAACACCATATATTTT.

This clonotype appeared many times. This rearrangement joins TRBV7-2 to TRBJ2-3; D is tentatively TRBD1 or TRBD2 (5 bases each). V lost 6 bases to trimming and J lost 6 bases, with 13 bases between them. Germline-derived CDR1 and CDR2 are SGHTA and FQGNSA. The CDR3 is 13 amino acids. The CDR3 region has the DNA TGTGCCAGCAGAACTTTGGGGGATGATACGCAGTATTTT. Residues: CASRTLGDDTQYF.

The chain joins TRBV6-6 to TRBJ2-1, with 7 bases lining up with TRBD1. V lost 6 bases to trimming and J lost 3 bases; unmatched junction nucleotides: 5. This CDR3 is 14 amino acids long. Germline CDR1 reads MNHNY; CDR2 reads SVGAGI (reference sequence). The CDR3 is CASRLQGVYNEQFF. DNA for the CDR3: TGTGCCAGCAGGCTTCAGGGGGTCTACAATGAGCAGTTCTTC.

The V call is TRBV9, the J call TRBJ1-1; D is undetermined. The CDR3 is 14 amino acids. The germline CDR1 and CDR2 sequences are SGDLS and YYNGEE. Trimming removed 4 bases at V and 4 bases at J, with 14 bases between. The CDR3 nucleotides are TGTGCCAGCAGCCCTTTTGGGGATGGCACTGAAGCTTTCTTT. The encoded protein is CASSPFGDGTEAFF.

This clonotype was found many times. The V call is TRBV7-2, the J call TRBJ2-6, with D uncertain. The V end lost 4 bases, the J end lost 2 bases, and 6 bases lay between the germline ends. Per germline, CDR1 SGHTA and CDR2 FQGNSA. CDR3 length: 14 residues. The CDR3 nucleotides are TGTGCCAGCAGCTACCCGACTGGGGCCAACGTCCTGACTTTC. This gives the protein CASSYPTGANVLTF.

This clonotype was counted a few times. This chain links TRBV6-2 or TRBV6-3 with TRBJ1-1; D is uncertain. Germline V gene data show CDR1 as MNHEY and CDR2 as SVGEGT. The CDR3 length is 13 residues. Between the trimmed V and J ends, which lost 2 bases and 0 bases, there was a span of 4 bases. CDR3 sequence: CASSYPMNTEAFF. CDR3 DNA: TGTGCCAGCAGTTACCCTATGAACACTGAAGCTTTCTTT.

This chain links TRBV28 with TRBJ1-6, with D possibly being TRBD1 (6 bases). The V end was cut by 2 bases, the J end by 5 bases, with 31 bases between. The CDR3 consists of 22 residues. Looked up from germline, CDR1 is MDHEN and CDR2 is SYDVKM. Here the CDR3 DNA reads TGTGCCAGCAGTTTACCAAGGTCCACAGGGTGGGACCCCCTCCTCCATAATTCACCCCTCCACTTT. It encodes CASSLPRSTGWDPLLHNSPLHF.

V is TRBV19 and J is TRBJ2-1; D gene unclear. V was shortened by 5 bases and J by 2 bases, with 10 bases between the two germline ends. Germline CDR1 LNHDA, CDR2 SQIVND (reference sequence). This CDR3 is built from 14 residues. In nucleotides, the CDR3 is TGTGCCAGTAGTTGGGGAACACCCTACAATGAGCAGTTCTTC. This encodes CASSWGTPYNEQFF.

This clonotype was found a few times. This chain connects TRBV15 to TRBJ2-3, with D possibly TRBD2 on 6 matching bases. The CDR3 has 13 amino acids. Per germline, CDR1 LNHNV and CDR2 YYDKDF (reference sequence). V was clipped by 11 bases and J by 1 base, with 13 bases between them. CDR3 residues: CASGVAGTDTQYF. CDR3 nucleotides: TGTGCCTCGGGGGTAGCCGGCACAGATACGCAGTATTTT.

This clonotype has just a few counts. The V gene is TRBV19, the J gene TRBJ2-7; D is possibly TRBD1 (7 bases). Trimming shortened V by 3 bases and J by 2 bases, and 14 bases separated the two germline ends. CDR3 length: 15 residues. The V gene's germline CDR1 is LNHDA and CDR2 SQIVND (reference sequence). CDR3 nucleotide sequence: TGTGCCAGTAGTATGGAGGGGACAGTTCCCTACGAGCAGTACTTC. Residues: CASSMEGTVPYEQYF.

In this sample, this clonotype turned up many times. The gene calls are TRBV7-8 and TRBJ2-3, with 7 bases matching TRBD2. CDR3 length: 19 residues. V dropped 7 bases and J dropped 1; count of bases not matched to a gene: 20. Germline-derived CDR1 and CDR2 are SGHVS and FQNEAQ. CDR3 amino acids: CASTIGGGFNPRGTDTQYF. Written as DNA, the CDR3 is TGTGCCAGCACCATTGGGGGGGGGTTCAACCCACGGGGCACAGATACGCAGTATTTT.

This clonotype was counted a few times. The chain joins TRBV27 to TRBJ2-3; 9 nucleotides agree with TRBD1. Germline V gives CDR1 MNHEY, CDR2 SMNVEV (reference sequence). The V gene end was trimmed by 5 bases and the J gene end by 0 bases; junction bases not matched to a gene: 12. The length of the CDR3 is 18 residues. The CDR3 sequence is CASSSSTGTGTSTDTQYF. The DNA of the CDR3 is TGTGCCAGCAGTAGTTCTACCGGGACAGGGACTAGCACAGATACGCAGTATTTT.

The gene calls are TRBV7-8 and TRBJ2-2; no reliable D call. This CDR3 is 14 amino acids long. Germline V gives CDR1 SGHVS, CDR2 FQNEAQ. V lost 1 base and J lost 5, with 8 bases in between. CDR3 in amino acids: CASSLVGLTGELFF. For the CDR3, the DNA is TGTGCCAGCAGCTTAGTAGGGTTGACCGGGGAGCTGTTTTTT.